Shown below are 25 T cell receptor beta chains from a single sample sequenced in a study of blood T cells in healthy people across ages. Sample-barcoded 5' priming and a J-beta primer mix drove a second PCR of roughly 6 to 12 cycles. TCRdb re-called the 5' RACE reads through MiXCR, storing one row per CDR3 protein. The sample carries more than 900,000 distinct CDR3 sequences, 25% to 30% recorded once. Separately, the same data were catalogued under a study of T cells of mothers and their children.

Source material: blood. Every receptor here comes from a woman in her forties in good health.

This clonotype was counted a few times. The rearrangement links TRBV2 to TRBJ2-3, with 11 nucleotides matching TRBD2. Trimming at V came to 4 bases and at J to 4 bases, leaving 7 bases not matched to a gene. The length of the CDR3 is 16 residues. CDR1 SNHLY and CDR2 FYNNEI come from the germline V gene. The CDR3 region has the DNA TGTGCCAGCAGTGGACTAGCGGGATCAAGCGCAGATACGCAGTATTTT. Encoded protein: CASSGLAGSSADTQYF. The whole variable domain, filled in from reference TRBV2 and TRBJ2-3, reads EPEVTQTPSHQVTQMGQEVILRCVPISNHLYFYWYRQILGQKVEFLVSFYNNEISEKSEIFDDQFSVERPDGSNFTLKIRSTKLEDSAMYFCASSGLAGSSADTQYFGPGTRLTVL.

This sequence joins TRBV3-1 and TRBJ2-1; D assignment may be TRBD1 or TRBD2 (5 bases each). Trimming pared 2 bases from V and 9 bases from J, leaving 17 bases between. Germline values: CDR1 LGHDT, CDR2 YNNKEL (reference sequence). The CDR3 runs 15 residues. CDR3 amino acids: CASSQTGRKTREQFF. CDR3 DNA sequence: TGTGCCAGCAGCCAAACGGGGCGCAAGACGCGTGAGCAGTTCTTC.

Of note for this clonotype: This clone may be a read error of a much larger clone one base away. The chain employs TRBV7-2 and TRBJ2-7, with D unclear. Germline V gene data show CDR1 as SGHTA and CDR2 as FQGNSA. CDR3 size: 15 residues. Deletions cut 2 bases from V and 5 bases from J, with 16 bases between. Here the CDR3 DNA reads TGTGCCAGCAGCTTAATTGGGATAGGGTTCCACGAGCAGTACTTC. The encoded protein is CASSLIGIGFHEQYF. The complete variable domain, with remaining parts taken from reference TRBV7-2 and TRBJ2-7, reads GAGVSQSPSNKVTEKGKDVELRCDPISGHTALYWYRQSLGQGLEFLIYFQGNSAPDKSGLPSDRFSAERTGGSVSTLTIQRTQQEDSAVYLCASSLIGIGFHEQYFGPGTRLTVT.

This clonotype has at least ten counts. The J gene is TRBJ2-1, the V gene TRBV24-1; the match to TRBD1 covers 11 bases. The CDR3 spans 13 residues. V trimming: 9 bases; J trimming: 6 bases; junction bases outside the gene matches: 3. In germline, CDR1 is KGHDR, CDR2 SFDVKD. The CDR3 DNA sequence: TGTGCCACCTCCGGGACAGGGGGCAATGAGCAGTTCTTC. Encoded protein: CATSGTGGNEQFF.

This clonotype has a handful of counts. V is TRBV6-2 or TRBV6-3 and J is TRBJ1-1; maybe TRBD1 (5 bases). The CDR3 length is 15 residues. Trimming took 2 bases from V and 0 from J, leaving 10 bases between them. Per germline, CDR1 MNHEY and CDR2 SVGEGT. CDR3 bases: TGTGCCAGCAGTTACCCCGGGGCCGTGAACACTGAAGCTTTCTTT. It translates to CASSYPGAVNTEAFF.

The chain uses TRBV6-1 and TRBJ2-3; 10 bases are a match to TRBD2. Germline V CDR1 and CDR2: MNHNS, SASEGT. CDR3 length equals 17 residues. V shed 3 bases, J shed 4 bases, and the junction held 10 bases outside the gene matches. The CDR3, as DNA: TGTGCCAGCAGTGAGACGGCTAGCGGGGGCGGTGCAGATACGCAGTATTTT. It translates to CASSETASGGGADTQYF.

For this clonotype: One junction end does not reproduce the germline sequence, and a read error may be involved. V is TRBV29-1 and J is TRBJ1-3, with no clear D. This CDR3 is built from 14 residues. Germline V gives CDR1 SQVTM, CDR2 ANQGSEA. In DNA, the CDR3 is TGCAGCGCCGGGTCCGTTAGCTCTGGGAACACCATATATTTT. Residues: CSAGSVSSGNTIYF.

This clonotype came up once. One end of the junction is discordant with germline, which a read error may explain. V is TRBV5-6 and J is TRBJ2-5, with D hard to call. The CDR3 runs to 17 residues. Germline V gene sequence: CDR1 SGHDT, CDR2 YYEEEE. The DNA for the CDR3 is TGTGCCAGCAGCTCGAATCCTCCAGGCCGGTACCAAGAGACCCAGTGCTTC. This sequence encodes CASSSNPPGRYQETQCF. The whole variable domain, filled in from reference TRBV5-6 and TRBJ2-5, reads DAGVTQSPTHLIKTRGQQVTLRCSPKSGHDTVSWYQQALGQGPQFIFQYYEEEERQRGNFPDRFSGHQFPNYSSELNVNALLLGDSALYLCASSSNPPGRYQETQCFGPGTRLLVL.

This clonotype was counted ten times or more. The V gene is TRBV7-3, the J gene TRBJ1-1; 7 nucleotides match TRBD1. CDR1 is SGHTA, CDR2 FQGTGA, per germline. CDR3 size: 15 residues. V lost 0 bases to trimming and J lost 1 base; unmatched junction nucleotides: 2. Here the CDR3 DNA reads TGTGCCAGCAGCTTAACAGGGGGCTCGAACACTGAAGCTTTCTTT. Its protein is CASSLTGGSNTEAFF.

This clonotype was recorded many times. CDR3: CASSQQVGASYEQYF. CDR3 nucleotide sequence: TGTGCCAGCAGCCAACAAGTGGGGGCCTCCTACGAGCAGTACTTC. V and J are TRBV14 and TRBJ2-7, with D maybe TRBD1 (6 bases). CDR3 length equals 15 residues. V lost 2 bases to trimming and J lost 0 bases, with 11 bases between them. CDR1 and CDR2 from the germline V gene are SGHDN and FVKESK.

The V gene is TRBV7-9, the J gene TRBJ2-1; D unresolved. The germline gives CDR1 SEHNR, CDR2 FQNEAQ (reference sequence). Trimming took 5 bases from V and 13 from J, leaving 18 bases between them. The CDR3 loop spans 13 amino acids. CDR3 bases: TGTGCCAGCAGCGCCGCGGCGCCAGAGACCCAGTTCTTC. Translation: CASSAAAPETQFF.

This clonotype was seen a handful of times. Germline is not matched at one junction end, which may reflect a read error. The CDR3 reads CASSLAGQGLDYGYTF. CDR3 DNA: TGTGCCAGCAGCTTAGCGGGCCAGGGGTTGGACTACGGCTACACCTTC. The chain employs TRBV7-2 and TRBJ1-2, with D perhaps matching TRBD1 (6 bases). This CDR3 comprises 16 residues. Looked up from germline, CDR1 is SGHTA and CDR2 is FQGNSA.

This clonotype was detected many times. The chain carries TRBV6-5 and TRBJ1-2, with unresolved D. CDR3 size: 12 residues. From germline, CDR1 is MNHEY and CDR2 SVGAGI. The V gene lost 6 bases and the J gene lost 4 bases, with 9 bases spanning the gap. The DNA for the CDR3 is TGTGCCAGCAGCTCAACCCGCTATGGCTACACCTTC. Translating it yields CASSSTRYGYTF.

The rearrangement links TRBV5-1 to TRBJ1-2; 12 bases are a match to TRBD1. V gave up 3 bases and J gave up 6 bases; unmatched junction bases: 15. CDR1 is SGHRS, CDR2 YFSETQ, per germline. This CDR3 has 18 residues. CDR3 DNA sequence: TGCGCCAGCAGCTCGGGGGACAGGGGGCAAACCGGTTGGGATGGCTACACCTTC. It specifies CASSSGDRGQTGWDGYTF.

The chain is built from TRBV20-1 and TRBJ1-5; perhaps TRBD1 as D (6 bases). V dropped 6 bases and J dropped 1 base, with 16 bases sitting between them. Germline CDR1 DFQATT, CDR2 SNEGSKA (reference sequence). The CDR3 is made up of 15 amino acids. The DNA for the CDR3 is TGCAGTGCGAAGGGGGGATTTGTGAGCAATCAGCCCCAGCATTTT. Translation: CSAKGGFVSNQPQHF.

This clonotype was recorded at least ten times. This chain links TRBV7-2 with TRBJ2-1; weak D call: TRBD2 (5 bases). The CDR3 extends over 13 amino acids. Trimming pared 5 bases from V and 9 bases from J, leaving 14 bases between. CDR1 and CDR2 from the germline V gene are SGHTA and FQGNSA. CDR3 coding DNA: TGTGCCAGCAGCCACGATGGGCGGGTTGAGCAGTTCTTC. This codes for CASSHDGRVEQFF.

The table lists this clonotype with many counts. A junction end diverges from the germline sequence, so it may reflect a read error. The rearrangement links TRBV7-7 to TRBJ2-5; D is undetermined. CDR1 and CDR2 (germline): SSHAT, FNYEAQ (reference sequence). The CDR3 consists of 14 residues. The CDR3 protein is CASSLSTVQETQYF. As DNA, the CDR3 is TGTGCTAGCAGCTTATCGACGGTACAAGAGACCCAGTACTTC.

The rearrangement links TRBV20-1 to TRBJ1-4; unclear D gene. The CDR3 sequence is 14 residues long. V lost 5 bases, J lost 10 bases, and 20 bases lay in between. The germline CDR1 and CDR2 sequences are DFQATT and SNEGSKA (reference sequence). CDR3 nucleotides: TGCAGTGCTCCCCCACATATTCGAGATGGAAAACTGTTTTTT. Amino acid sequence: CSAPPHIRDGKLFF.

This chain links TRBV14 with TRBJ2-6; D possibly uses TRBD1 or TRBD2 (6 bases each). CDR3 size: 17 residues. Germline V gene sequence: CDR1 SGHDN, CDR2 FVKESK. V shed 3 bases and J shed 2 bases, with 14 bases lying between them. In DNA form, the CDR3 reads TGTGCCAGCAGCCAGTCGATAAGGGGGGCTGGGGCCAACGTCCTGACTTTC. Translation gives CASSQSIRGAGANVLTF.

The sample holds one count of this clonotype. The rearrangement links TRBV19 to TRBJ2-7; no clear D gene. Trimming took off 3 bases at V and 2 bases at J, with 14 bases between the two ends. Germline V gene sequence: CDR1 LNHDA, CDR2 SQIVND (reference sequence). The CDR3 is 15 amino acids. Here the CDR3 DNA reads TGTGCCAGTAGTATTGATCCCAGGTCTGCCTACGAGCAGTACTTC. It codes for CASSIDPRSAYEQYF.

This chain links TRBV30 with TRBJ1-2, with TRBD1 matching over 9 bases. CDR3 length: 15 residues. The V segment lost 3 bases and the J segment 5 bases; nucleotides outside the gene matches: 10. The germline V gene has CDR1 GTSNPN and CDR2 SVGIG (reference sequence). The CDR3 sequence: CAWSRRDRDKYGYTF. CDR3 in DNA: TGTGCCTGGAGCCGAAGGGACAGGGATAAGTATGGCTACACCTTC.

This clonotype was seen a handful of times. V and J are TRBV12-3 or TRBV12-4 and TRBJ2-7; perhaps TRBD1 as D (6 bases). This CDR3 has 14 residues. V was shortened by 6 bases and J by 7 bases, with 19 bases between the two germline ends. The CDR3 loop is CASSSGAGANEQYF. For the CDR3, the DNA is TGTGCCAGCAGCTCTGGGGCAGGGGCCAATGAGCAGTACTTC.

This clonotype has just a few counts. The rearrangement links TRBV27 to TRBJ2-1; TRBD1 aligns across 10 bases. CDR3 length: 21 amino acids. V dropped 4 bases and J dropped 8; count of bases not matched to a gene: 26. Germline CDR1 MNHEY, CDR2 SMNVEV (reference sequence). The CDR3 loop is CASSYLNGTGVGLVRVDEQFF. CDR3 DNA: TGTGCCAGCAGTTACCTTAACGGGACAGGGGTTGGCCTGGTTAGGGTAGATGAGCAGTTCTTC.

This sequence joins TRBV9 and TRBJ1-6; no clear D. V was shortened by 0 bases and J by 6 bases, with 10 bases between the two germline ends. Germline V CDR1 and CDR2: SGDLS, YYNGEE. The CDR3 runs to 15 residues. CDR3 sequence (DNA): TGTGCCAGCAGCGTAGACGGGTCCGGTAATTCACCCCTCCACTTT. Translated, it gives CASSVDGSGNSPLHF.

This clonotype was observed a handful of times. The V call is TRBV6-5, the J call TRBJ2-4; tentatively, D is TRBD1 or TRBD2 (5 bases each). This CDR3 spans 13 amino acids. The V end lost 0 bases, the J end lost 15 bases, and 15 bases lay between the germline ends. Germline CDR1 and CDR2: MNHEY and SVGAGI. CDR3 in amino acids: CASSYSGYGTAYF. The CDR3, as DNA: TGTGCCAGCAGTTACTCCGGGTATGGGACGGCGTACTTC.